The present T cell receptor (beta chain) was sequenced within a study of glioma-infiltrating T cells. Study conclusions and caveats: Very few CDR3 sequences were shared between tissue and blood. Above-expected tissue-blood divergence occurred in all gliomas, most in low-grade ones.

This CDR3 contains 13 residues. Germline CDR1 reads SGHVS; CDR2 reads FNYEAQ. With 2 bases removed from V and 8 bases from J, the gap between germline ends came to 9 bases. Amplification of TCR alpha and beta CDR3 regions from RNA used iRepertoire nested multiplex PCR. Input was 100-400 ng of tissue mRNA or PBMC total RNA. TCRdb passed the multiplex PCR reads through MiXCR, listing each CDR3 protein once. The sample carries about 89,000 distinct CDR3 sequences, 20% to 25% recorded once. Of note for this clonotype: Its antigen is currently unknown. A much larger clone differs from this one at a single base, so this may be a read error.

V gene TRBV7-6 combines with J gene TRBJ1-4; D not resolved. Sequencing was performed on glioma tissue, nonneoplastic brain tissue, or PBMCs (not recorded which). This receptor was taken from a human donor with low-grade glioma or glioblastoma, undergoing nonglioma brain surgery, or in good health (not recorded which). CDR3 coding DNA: TGTGCCAGCAGCTTAATACAAAAGGAAAAACTGTTTTTT. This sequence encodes CASSLIQKEKLFF. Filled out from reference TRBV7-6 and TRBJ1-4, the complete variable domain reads GAGVSQSPRYKVTKRGQDVALRCDPISGHVSLYWYRQALGQGPEFLTYFNYEAQQDKSGLPNDRFSAERPEGSISTLTIQRTEQRDSAMYRCASSLIQKEKLFFGSGTQLSVL.